A selection of T cell receptor beta chains follows, all from one sample in a study of cytomegalovirus exposure and HLA in healthy donors. Produced via immunoSEQ multiplex PCR; TCRdb's table is partial and in-frame only. The sample holds some 140,000 clones, roughly 77% seen once. Sequencing used PBMCs. The source is a man aged 25 to 40 in good health and CMV-seropositive. Both conserved end residues are part of each CDR3. The order of the fields is V gene, CDR3 protein.

TRBV4-2,CASSQDTGGNTEAFF
TRBV7-9,CASSFSQERGYTF
TRBV19,CASSLGTGKNTIYF
TRBV5-1,CASSLGQGRNEKLFF
TRBV7-2,CASTSDRGNSPLHF
TRBV6-5,CASRPGQFYGYTF
TRBV6-5,CASSYSTVPGNTIYF
TRBV6-1,CASSVQGTETQYF
TRBV29-1,CSYSGGTSNTGELFF
TRBV28,CASSFSWTGKVGF
TRBV4-2,CASSQDQAGGRNTIYF
TRBV9,CASSVAGNSNEKLFF
TRBV10-3,CAISESGGRGNEQYF
TRBV16,CASTPRVSLLETEAFF
TRBV7-7,CASSLGERGTQFF
TRBV30,CAWSPPSLAGHRIESSYEQYF
TRBV2,CASSLDRAGTEAFF
TRBV9,CASSVGKGANEKLFF
TRBV7-9,CASSLDSSNQPQHF
TRBV5-8,CASSSSATTSGANVLTF
TRBV5-1,CASSTSGTMTETQYF
TRBV2,CASDLSGDSYEQYF
TRBV2,CASRERGGEKLFF
TRBV5-1,CASQTEAVDTQYF
TRBV6-5,CASSLSRREKLFF
TRBV11-2,CASSSPDPGLAANSYEQYF